This T cell receptor beta chain was captured in a study of blood T cell repertoires in COVID-19. Repertoires were generated with immunoSEQ multiplex PCR, while TCRdb's copy carries only in-frame clones and drops some. The sample contains roughly 160,000 clones, approximately 88% of which appear only once. In germline, CDR1 is SGHRS, CDR2 YFSETQ. The CDR3 has 16 residues. V dropped 0 bases and J dropped 6 bases, with 18 bases sitting between them. The sample taken for sequencing was PBMCs or T cells enriched from blood (not recorded which). V gene TRBV5-1 combines with J gene TRBJ1-2; D is unresolved. This sequence was found in a woman aged 55-69 years who had recovered from COVID-19. The CDR3: CASSLEVTPERNGYTF. Written as DNA, the CDR3 is TGCGCCAGCAGCTTGGAGGTGACACCAGAACGGAATGGCTACACCTTC.